This T cell receptor (beta chain) is drawn from a study of read filtering for tumor transcriptome and immune sequencing (dated by TCRdb to between 2020 and 2021). Context from the whole study: Of the patients in the cohort, about 16 were male and around 14 were female, and their mean age was approximately 70 years, with a range of roughly 40 to 80. Per sample, about 4.05 to 10.27 million TCR-region mapped reads were obtained with IR-seq, compared with only roughly 80 to 1,300 with RNA-seq. Under revised international staging, about 8 patients fell into R-ISS I, 15 to 20 into R-ISS II and over 5 into R-ISS III. TCR repertoires obtained by targeted immune repertoire sequencing and by bulk whole-transcriptome sequencing performed on the same bone marrow samples were compared. One main goal was a read-filtering strategy for immune repertoire data, in particular deciding whether clonotypes backed by only one read should be removed. After DNase treatment, whole-transcriptome libraries were prepared using the TruSeq RNA Access Library Prep Kit. Broader findings and caveats from the paper: The correlation between IR-seq and RNA-seq shared clonotype proportions was increased by removal of single-read clonotypes. Single-read clonotypes made up roughly four fifths of clonotypes but about 3.2% of total reads in IR-seq, and under 75% of clonotypes and 40% to 50% of reads in RNA-seq. Compared with RNA-seq, IR-seq captured clonotypes at much greater depth and more reliably, and a smaller IR-seq throughput was enough to identify most of the shared clonotypes. Rather than purified T cells, the sorted CD138-negative fraction was a mixed bone marrow immune population.

Bone marrow was sampled from every patient at the time of active disease. Ficoll-Hypaque density gradient centrifugation was used to isolate bone marrow mononuclear cells. Myeloma plasma cells were removed and CD138-negative cells were obtained by negative selection following labeling with CD138 magnetic microbeads on a MACS separator. Purity of the isolated cells was checked by flow cytometry on an Attune NxT using CD138 antibodies. Total RNA was extracted using TRIzol reagent and was quantified on a NanoDrop spectrophotometer. For each patient, the CD138-negative bone marrow sample underwent paired RNA-seq and IR-seq. The sample holds many counts of this clonotype. Its antigen is currently not known. Base qualities are not at hand, and no much larger clone is one base apart. The Immunoverse kit was used to build TCR libraries from around 420 ng RNA, with molecular barcoded adaptors covering alpha/delta and beta/gamma chains. TCR library preparation was performed with the same RNA that was used for transcriptome sequencing. TCR libraries were sequenced on an Illumina HiSeq 4000 with 2 x 150 cycles. In the paper's pipeline: TCR reads were aligned to human V, D, J and C references and assembled into CDR3 clonotypes with MiXCR, including quality filtering and error correction. The tcR package in R was used to analyze clonotype counts and gene usage diversity. Raw mapping reads were checked after the RNA-seq reads had been mapped by STAR aligner version 2.5.3a onto the human GRCh37 genome. To test how sequencing depth affects detected clonotypes, IR-seq fastq files were randomly downsampled with Seqtk 1.3. The raw public data were reprocessed by TCRdb itself: fastp quality trimming at Q25, MiXCR clonotype calling, in-frame beta chains only. Here each entry gathers all rows of one CDR3 protein and keeps the most common genes and DNA. The V and J calls were determined by TCRdb, not by the authors. Present in this sample are about 40,000 distinct CDR3 sequences, approximately 10% of which were seen just once. The top ten clones comprise 30% to 40% of the sample.

CDR1 is given as MNHNY and CDR2 as SVGAGI, both from the germline V gene (reference sequence). Its CDR3 holds 16 amino acids, cysteine through phenylalanine. The sequence is cut down to CDR3 DNA, 48 bases in frame from base 1. V trim: 5 bases; J trim: 0 bases; unmatched bases: 5. The source is a donor over 35 with multiple myeloma. Sequencing used a population of CD138-negative cells sorted from bone marrow. Per the publication, the cell subset or site label means: bone marrow mononuclear cells depleted of CD138+ plasma/myeloma cells by negative magnetic selection. The chain links TRBV6-6 with TRBJ2-7; TRBD2 matches 12 bases in the middle. The CDR3 protein is CASSLLAGGVSYEQYF. Here is the DNA: TGTGCCAGCAGTCTTCTAGCGGGGGGGGTCTCCTACGAGCAGTACTTC.